This section outlines one TCR beta chain sequence together with its context. Its antigen is currently unknown. These data are taken from a study of T-cell reconstitution after alpha-beta-depleted transplantation in children. Regarding the study as a whole: Reports say that about two months after transplant, the alpha-beta T cells came out of several hundred graft clones that had expanded.

Unique molecular identifiers were incorporated during preparation of the TCRbeta library. In TCRdb, the PCR reads were re-called with MiXCR into one record per CDR3 protein. The data contain about a million distinct CDR3 sequences, less than 30% of them singletons. The germline V gene encodes CDR1 MNHEY and CDR2 SMNVEV (reference sequence). The CDR3 totals 14 residues. V lost 5 bases and J lost 2; bases outside the gene matches: 5. Sequencing used PBMCs, mostly from graft donor cells, obtained 360 days after TCRalphabeta/CD19-depleted stem cell transplant. The chain combines TRBV27 with TRBJ2-5; 7 positions match TRBD1. The sequence derives from a boy under two years old who had a stem cell transplant for SCID, so the T cells may come from the graft donor. DNA of the CDR3: TGTGCCAGCAGTAGTTGGACAGGACAAGAGACCCAGTACTTC. It is translated as CASSSWTGQETQYF.